Here is one T cell receptor (beta chain) with its context. Its antigen is currently unknown. At one end, the junction sequence differs from germline, possibly due to a read error. These data are taken from a study of cytomegalovirus exposure and HLA in healthy donors. Study-wide results and caveats: Later analysis identified around 15,000 TCR beta sequences associated with HLA alleles, using a false discovery rate threshold of 0.05. Fewer N-insertions (relative to the approximately 670-donor mean) were reportedly seen in an Asian-associated ancestry cluster in a later analysis. HLA restriction was apparent for most CMV-associated TCR beta chains in a later analysis.

The CDR3 has 15 residues. Germline lookup yields CDR1 SGHRS and CDR2 YFSETQ. Both 60 Vbeta primers and 13 Jbeta primers went into the PCR. Repertoires were generated with immunoSEQ multiplex PCR, while TCRdb's copy carries only in-frame clones and drops some. The data hold 150,000 to 200,000 clones, with about 86% observed a single time. The clonotype was recovered from a woman between 18 and 30 years old in good health and CMV-seropositive. This chain joins TRBV5-1 and TRBJ2-1; D call uncertain. The sample was PBMCs. CDR3 residues: CTSSLEGRSYNEQFF. The CDR3 coding sequence is TGCACCAGCAGCTTGGAAGGCAGGTCCTACAATGAGCAGTTCTTC.